This T cell receptor (beta chain) stems from a study of OX40 agonist ivuxolimab in advanced cancers. With regard to this clone: Its cognate antigen is unknown.

Assay: immunoSEQ multiplex PCR; the TCRdb copy retains only in-frame clones and omits some. The data show some 39,000 clones, with 85% to 90% seen just once and 6% held by the top ten. People who had autoimmune disease history or systemic immunosuppression were excluded. Germline lookup yields CDR1 MNHEY and CDR2 SVGAGI. V gave up 6 bases and J gave up 9 bases, with 14 bases separating them. This CDR3 is 12 amino acids long. Notes on the study in general: More expanded clones were found, on average, in CD8+ than in CD4+ T cells. CD4+ and CD8+ blood T cells expanded clonally by week 6 at 0.1 to 3.0 mg/kg.

The source was CD4+ or CD8+ T cells sorted from blood, collected in a trial of the OX40 agonist ivuxolimab. The V gene is TRBV6-5, the J gene TRBJ1-1; D is unresolved. The clonotype was recovered from an adult with an advanced solid tumor such as melanoma, head and neck, liver or kidney cancer. Here the CDR3 reads CASSSDTIKAFF. CDR3 nucleotide sequence: TGTGCCAGCAGCTCCGACACGATTAAAGCTTTCTTT.